This entry describes one TCR beta chain. The sample holds one count of this clonotype. Its antigen is unknown. The record has no base qualities; no much larger clone is one base away. A solitary read yields weak support. Receptors were amplified or captured by PCR. This sample was sequenced with an Illumina HiSeq 2000. The public reads were reprocessed in TCRdb via fastp at Q25 and MiXCR, keeping in-frame beta chains. Rows merge per CDR3 protein into single entries with the most common DNA and genes. This sample holds about 76,000 distinct CDR3 sequences; 45% to 65% were observed only once. The ten largest make up over 11% of the sample. The entry originates in a study of CDR3 diversity in severe acne (dated by TCRdb to about 2019). Via the germline V gene, CDR1 is SGHRS and CDR2 YFSETQ. Including the terminal cysteine and phenylalanine, the CDR3 comprises 15 residues. The CDR3 DNA has 45 bases and is translated from base 1. V is shortened by 4 bases, J by 5 bases, and the region joining them spans 18 bases.

The chain is made from TRBV5-1 and TRBJ2-5; the best D guess is TRBD2, with 5 bases matching. Material for sequencing was blood. This TCR came from a male donor in good health, without acne. The CDR3 is CASSENTGELETQYF. The bases are TGCGCCAGCAGCGAGAACACCGGGGAGCTTGAGACCCAGTACTTC.